The next 22 T cell receptor beta chains were all read from a single sample in a study of metastatic and nonmetastatic thyroid tumors. All patients were untreated before thyroid surgery. MiXCR re-clonotyped the PCR reads for TCRdb. Among 45,000 to 60,000 clones, approximately 15% were seen once, and the ten largest hold around 3%. The sample was blood. These receptors all come from a female donor with papillary thyroid cancer or a benign thyroid nodule (not recorded which). Some clones in this sample may be carry-over from other donors' samples.

As concerns this clone: One end of the junction fails to match germline, which may point to a read error. The chain has TRBV7-3 and TRBJ2-7; D perhaps matches TRBD2 (6 bases). The length of the CDR3 is 16 residues. From germline, CDR1 is SGHTA and CDR2 FQGTGA. CDR3 DNA sequence: TGTGCCCGCAGCTTAACGTCAGGTAGCTGGAGGGTCGAGCAGTACTTC. This encodes CARSLTSGSWRVEQYF.

This clone has more than one count but fewer than ten. This chain links TRBV12-3 or TRBV12-4 with TRBJ1-1; D is perhaps TRBD1 (5 bases). This CDR3 contains 15 residues. The V gene lost 4 bases and the J gene lost 5 bases, with 17 bases spanning the gap. The CDR3, as DNA: TGTGCCAGCAGTTCGATGTCCTGGGGGGTTACTGAAGCTTTCTTT. It specifies CASSSMSWGVTEAFF.

Details on this clone: A much larger clone is a single base away; this may be a read error. The same CDR3 also results from other DNA sequences found in this sample. The chain joins TRBV9 to TRBJ2-2, with 9 bases matching TRBD2. V lost 4 bases, J lost 11 bases, and 15 bases stayed unmatched. The germline CDR1 and CDR2 sequences are SGDLS and YYNGEE. This CDR3 spans 16 amino acids. This CDR3 is CASSSGPLAGAGELFF. In DNA form, the CDR3 reads TGTGCCAGCAGCTCCGGCCCCTTAGCGGGAGCGGGTGAGCTGTTTTTT.

This clone was seen repeatedly, ten times or more. Other nucleotide sequences from this sample produce the same CDR3. This chain links TRBV6-1 with TRBJ1-5; 12 bases fit TRBD1. J was trimmed by 5 bases and V by 0 bases; bases with no gene match: 5. The CDR3 loop spans 17 amino acids. CDR1 and CDR2 (germline): MNHNS, SASEGT. CDR3 loop: CASSEAGQGARYQPQHF. The CDR3 coding sequence is TGTGCCAGCAGTGAAGCGGGACAGGGGGCGCGGTATCAGCCCCAGCATTTT.

Turning to this clone: This may be a read error, as it is one base from a much larger clone. The chain combines TRBV20-1 with TRBJ2-5, with 8 bases lining up with TRBD1. Germline V gene sequence: CDR1 DFQATT, CDR2 SNEGSKA (reference sequence). The CDR3 runs 12 residues. V lost 6 bases, J lost 5 bases, and 5 bases stayed unmatched. The CDR3 DNA reads as TGCAGTGCCAGGGGACAGGTTGAGACCCAGTACTTC. Protein product: CSARGQVETQYF.

In regard to this clone: It may be a read error: a sequence one base away is much more abundant. Since no conserved phenylalanine or tryptophan closes the CDR3, a read error is the likely cause. DNA of the CDR3: TGTGCCAGCAGTGGCTATGCCCAGGGAGACCAAGAGACCCAGTACCTC. Residues: CASSGYAQGDQETQYL. The chain joins TRBV25-1 to TRBJ2-5; the D call may be TRBD1 or TRBD2 (5 bases each). The CDR3 consists of 16 residues. The V gene's germline CDR1 is MGHDK and CDR2 SYGVNS. V shed 4 bases and J shed 0 bases, with 15 bases lying between them.

This clone was picked up many times. A much larger clone sits a single nucleotide away, making a read error possible. The chain couples TRBV28 to TRBJ2-3; 7 bases agree with TRBD2. The CDR3 extends over 14 amino acids. Germline assignment: CDR1 MDHEN and CDR2 SYDVKM. V was clipped by 5 bases and J by 4 bases; unmatched bases: 6. The CDR3 DNA reads as TGTGCCAGCAGTGGGAGGGAGTTAGCAGATACGCAGTATTTT. It specifies CASSGRELADTQYF. Drawing the rest from reference TRBV28 and TRBJ2-3, the complete variable domain is DVKVTQSSRYLVKRTGEKVFLECVQDMDHENMFWYRQDPGLGLRLIYFSYDVKMKEKGDIPEGYSVSREKKERFSLILESASTNQTSMYLCASSGRELADTQYFGPGTRLTVL.

This clone was seen repeatedly, ten times or more. This chain connects TRBV4-1 to TRBJ2-5, with 10 bases lining up with TRBD2. V shed 6 bases, J shed 9 bases, and the junction held 10 bases outside the gene matches. The CDR3 has 14 amino acids. From germline, CDR1 is MGHRA and CDR2 YSYEKL. The CDR3 coding sequence is TGCGCCAGCAGTCTGGTAGCGGGAGGTGAGGCCCAGTACTTC. Amino acid sequence: CASSLVAGGEAQYF.

This clone was seen ten or more times. The V call is TRBV4-2, the J call TRBJ1-1; unclear D gene. The V gene's germline CDR1 is LGHNA and CDR2 YNFKEQ. This CDR3 spans 15 amino acids. V was cut by 0 bases and J by 0 bases, with 8 bases left in between. The CDR3 sequence is CASSQEGSMNTEAFF. CDR3 nucleotides: TGTGCCAGCAGCCAAGAGGGGAGTATGAACACTGAAGCTTTCTTT.

This clone has a count of ten or more. The chain uses TRBV11-2 and TRBJ2-7, with a tentative D call TRBD2 (5 bases). Per the germline V gene, CDR1 is SGHAT and CDR2 is FQNNGV. This CDR3 region has 14 residues. Trimming took 0 bases from V and 0 from J, leaving 6 bases between them. The CDR3: CASSLDTSSYEQYF. The CDR3 DNA is TGTGCCAGCAGCTTAGATACTAGCTCCTACGAGCAGTACTTC.

This clone was found many times. The J gene is TRBJ2-7, the V gene TRBV11-2; 11 nucleotides align to TRBD2. CDR1 and CDR2 from the germline V gene are SGHAT and FQNNGV. The CDR3 sequence is 13 residues long. Germline trimming cut 6 bases from V and 2 bases from J; bases unmatched to any gene: 0. The CDR3 loop is CASRTSGAYEQYF. CDR3 bases: TGTGCCAGCAGGACTAGCGGGGCCTACGAGCAGTACTTC. Full variable domain (missing parts from reference TRBV11-2 and TRBJ2-7): EAGVAQSPRYKIIEKRQSVAFWCNPISGHATLYWYQQILGQGPKLLIQFQNNGVVDDSQLPKDRFSAERLKGVDSTLKIQPAKLEDSAVYLCASRTSGAYEQYFGPGTRLTVT.

For this clone: The junction differs from germline at one of its ends, possibly a read error. The genes are TRBV2 and TRBJ1-5; D ambiguous. This CDR3 contains 16 residues. CDR1 is SNHLY, CDR2 FYNNEI, per germline. The DNA for the CDR3 is TGTGCCAGAAGTGTCCGTGTCCCCTTGGGCAATCAGCCCCAGCATTTT. Translating it yields CARSVRVPLGNQPQHF.

The sample holds many counts of this clone. In nucleotides, the CDR3 is TGTGCCAGCAGTCGGGGCCAGAACACTGAAGCTTTCTTT. This encodes CASSRGQNTEAFF. The chain recombines TRBV3-1 with TRBJ1-1; D is perhaps TRBD1 (5 bases). The length of the CDR3 is 13 residues. The germline V gene encodes CDR1 LGHDT and CDR2 YNNKEL (reference sequence). Trimming pared 6 bases from V and 1 base from J, leaving 9 bases between.

CDR3 sequence reads: CASSAGNQGSQYF. CDR3 DNA sequence: TGTGCCAGCAGTGCCGGGAACCAAGGTTCCCAGTACTTC. The chain joins TRBV12-3 or TRBV12-4 to TRBJ2-5; weak D call: TRBD2 (5 bases). This CDR3 has 13 residues. The V gene lost 5 bases and the J gene lost 9 bases, with 16 bases spanning the gap.

This clone was seen many times. The J gene is TRBJ1-1, the V gene TRBV11-1, with 9 positions matching TRBD1. Germline CDR1 and CDR2: SGHAT and FQDESV (reference sequence). V was pared by 2 bases and J by 5 bases, with 9 bases of the junction left unmatched. The CDR3 spans 16 residues. The CDR3 sequence: CASSLSQGASGTEAFF. The CDR3 nucleotides read TGTGCCAGCAGCTTATCACAGGGGGCTAGTGGAACTGAAGCTTTCTTT. The full variable domain, with the rest looked up from reference TRBV11-1 and TRBJ1-1, is EAEVAQSPRYKITEKSQAVAFWCDPISGHATLYWYRQILGQGPELLVQFQDESVVDDSQLPKDRFSAERLKGVDSTLKIQPAELGDSAMYLCASSLSQGASGTEAFFGQGTRLTVV.

This clone was seen more than once but under ten times. At one boundary the junction diverges from the germline segment, which might be a read error. Here the CDR3 DNA reads TGTGCCACCAGGACGGTGGCGTCCAACGAGCAGTCCTTC. Translated: CATRTVASNEQSF. This chain uses TRBV15 with TRBJ2-7; D call uncertain. The CDR3 has 13 amino acids. CDR1 is LNHNV and CDR2 is YYDKDF in the germline V gene (reference sequence).

This clone was seen only a few times. CDR3 coding DNA: TGTGCCAGCAGTGATCTTTATAGGGGGCTCACCGGCTACAATGAGCAGTTCTTC. This encodes CASSDLYRGLTGYNEQFF. The chain is built from TRBV6-1 and TRBJ2-1; 7 bases are shared with TRBD1. Germline trimming cut 3 bases from V and 3 bases from J; bases unmatched to any gene: 14. There are 18 residues in the CDR3. Germline V gene lookup returns CDR1 MNHNS and CDR2 SASEGT.

This clone was seen many times. This chain uses TRBV12-3 or TRBV12-4 with TRBJ1-5; TRBD1 matches at 10 bases. Unmatched junction bases numbered 0, after V lost 1 base and J lost 6 bases. The CDR3 loop spans 14 amino acids. CDR3 amino acids: CASSLGQGAQPQHF. The CDR3 DNA reads TGTGCCAGCAGTTTAGGACAGGGGGCTCAGCCCCAGCATTTT.

This clone was observed a few times. J is TRBJ2-1 and V is TRBV6-1; 10 bases are shared with TRBD1. V trimming: 6 bases; J trimming: 7 bases; junction bases outside the gene matches: 15. Germline V gene data show CDR1 as MNHNS and CDR2 as SASEGT. This CDR3 region has 17 residues. In DNA form, the CDR3 reads TGTGCCAGCAGAGACAGGGGGCTCGGAGCGGGCAAAAATGAGCAGTTCTTC. Its protein is CASRDRGLGAGKNEQFF.

The V call is TRBV27, the J call TRBJ1-2; 8 nucleotides agree with TRBD1. Trimming removed 7 bases from V and 7 bases from J; junction bases left unmatched: 20. The CDR3 is made up of 17 amino acids. Germline V CDR1 and CDR2: MNHEY, SMNVEV (reference sequence). The CDR3 DNA sequence: TGTGCCAGCAATCCGTTGGGGTTGGACAGGGACGTCGGTGGCTACACCTTC. Translating gives CASNPLGLDRDVGGYTF.

Remarks on this clone: With a much larger clone just one base away, this may be a read error. The chain is built from TRBV7-9 and TRBJ1-1, with D tentatively TRBD1 (5 bases). This CDR3 comprises 14 residues. The germline gives CDR1 SEHNR, CDR2 FQNEAQ (reference sequence). With 1 base removed from V and 6 bases from J, the gap between germline ends came to 12 bases. The CDR3 sequence: CASSLVAGPAEAFF. The DNA of the CDR3 is TGTGCCAGCAGCTTAGTCGCAGGGCCGGCTGAAGCTTTCTTT.

This clone came up many times. The chain combines TRBV7-8 with TRBJ2-3; D not certain. This CDR3 contains 13 residues. V lost 2 bases and J lost 6, with 9 bases in between. Looked up from germline, CDR1 is SGHVS and CDR2 is FQNEAQ. The CDR3 DNA reads TGTGCCAGCAGCTTAAGGGATTGGGATACGCAGTATTTT. Protein product: CASSLRDWDTQYF.